This record concerns one T cell receptor beta chain sequence. Its specific antigen is unknown. Base qualities are not recorded, but no much larger clone differs from it by a single base. The collaborating institutions used their own protocols to collect whole blood in K2EDTA tubes. Collaborator samples were shipped for TCRbeta analysis as frozen whole blood, isolated PBMCs, or DNA extracted from either sample type. This sample is drawn from a study of blood T cell repertoires in COVID-19 (dated by TCRdb to 2020 to 2022). As for the study more broadly: Collaborator samples came from the United States, Italy and Spain and covered acute and convalescent phases of COVID-19. HLA class I and class II types, where available, came from metadata supplied by the sample provider rather than from assay-based typing. Samples were obtained from the ongoing ImmuneRACE study (first 160 participants) and from about 1,300 subjects provided by 6 global collaborators. Sample metadata almost always included a de-identified subject ID, COVID-19 status, age in years and sex. Deeply sampled blood TCRbeta repertoires from subjects exposed to, actively infected with, or recovered from COVID-19 were included in the dataset. The repertoires were released in a freely available public database intended as a resource for research on the immune response to SARS-CoV-2. The material from the prospective study consisted of cDNA or gDNA derived from T cells, B-cell-depleted T cells, or PBMCs. What the authors observed across the whole study: The quantity of clinical and demographic metadata differed by source and by participant and was supplied without curation.

TCRbeta CDR3 regions were amplified from genomic DNA by means of the immunoSEQ Assay, a bias-controlled multiplex PCR. In the original analysis: The number of nucleated cells in each sample was estimated from the amplification of reference gene primers within the assay. To quantify the absolute abundance of each unique TCRbeta CDR3 rearrangement, sequence reads were collapsed and filtered. For each sample, productive Simpson clonality was calculated as the square root of Simpson's diversity index over productive rearrangements. This is the immuneACCESS table as TCRdb keeps it, with only in-frame sequences that have V and J called. A part of the clones is gone; compared with another copy, unresolved V genes explain less than half, and the rest is unexplained. The DNA gave D and trimming, while V, J and clone size come from that table. This sample gives 150,000 to 200,000 clones in total; roughly 90% of them show up just once. Roughly 1.6% of the sample rests with the top ten.

Sequenced material: peripheral blood. The clonotype originates from a woman in her forties or fifties with acute or convalescent COVID-19.

The DNA reads as follows: TGTGCCAGCAGTTACCCGCGGACAGCTGCCCATGATCAGCCCCAGCATTTT. Its translation is CASSYPRTAAHDQPQHF. Recombination connected TRBV6-2 or TRBV6-3 to TRBJ1-5; tentative D gene TRBD1, with 6 bases matching. V gives up 2 bases and J gives up 5 bases, and the segment between their germline ends measures 19 bases. Sequences MNHEY (CDR1) and SVGEGT (CDR2) are obtained from the germline V gene. The CDR3 runs 17 residues from the cysteine to the phenylalanine. Just CDR3 DNA is preserved here, 51 bases in frame from base 1.